A selection of T cell receptor beta chains follows, all from one sample in a study of cytomegalovirus exposure and HLA in healthy donors. Data came from immunoSEQ multiplex PCR; TCRdb stores just in-frame clones and leaves some out. Seen here are approximately 200,000 clones, less than 85% observed once, and the top ten hold 0.22%. The sample consisted of PBMCs. These receptors originate from a girl aged 2 to 10 in good health and CMV-seronegative. Both conserved end residues are part of each CDR3. The D gene is left open where the match is weak. Size is omitted from some rows. Given values are once, few, many or a class for expanded clones.

J: TRBJ2-1
V: TRBV19
D: NA
size: NA
DNA: TGTGCCAGTATCCATTACAATGAGCAGTTCTTC
CDR3: CASIHYNEQFF

J: TRBJ2-3
V: TRBV11-2
D: TRBD1
size: NA
DNA: TGTGCCAGCAGCTTCGGGACAGGGGGCAGAGATACGCAGTATTTT
CDR3: CASSFGTGGRDTQYF

J: TRBJ2-1
V: TRBV4-1
D: TRBD1
size: NA
DNA: TGCGCCAGCAGCCAAGTCGAGCGACAGGGGCTCTACAATGAGCAGTTCTTC
CDR3: CASSQVERQGLYNEQFF

J: TRBJ2-7
V: TRBV18
D: NA
size: few
DNA: TGTGCCAGCTCTCTTGTGGGGCGGCCACCCCCCTACGAGCAGTACTTC
CDR3: CASSLVGRPPPYEQYF

J: TRBJ1-2
V: TRBV25-1
D: NA
size: NA
DNA: TGTGCCAGCAGGTGGGAGAACTATGGCTACACCTTC
CDR3: CASRWENYGYTF

J: TRBJ2-3
V: TRBV6-6
D: NA
size: NA
DNA: TGTGCCAGCAGCGTGACAGATACGCAGTATTTT
CDR3: CASSVTDTQYF

J: TRBJ1-5
V: TRBV6-5
D: TRBD1
size: NA
DNA: TGTGCCAGCAGTGCACAGGGGACTCAGCCCCAGCATTTT
CDR3: CASSAQGTQPQHF

J: TRBJ2-7
V: TRBV27
D: NA
size: NA
DNA: TGTGCCAGCAGTTACGCGTCTAACTCCTACGAGCAGTACTTC
CDR3: CASSYASNSYEQYF

J: TRBJ2-2
V: TRBV13
D: TRBD1
size: NA
DNA: TGTGCCAGCAGCCCCCAAACCCGACAGGGTCCCGGGGAGCTGTTTTTT
CDR3: CASSPQTRQGPGELFF

J: TRBJ1-2
V: TRBV6-1
D: TRBD1
size: NA
DNA: TGTGCCAGCACAGTACAGGGGGCGATTAACTATGGCTACACCTTC
CDR3: CASTVQGAINYGYTF

J: TRBJ1-2
V: TRBV9
D: NA
size: NA
DNA: TGTGCCAGCAGCTCTACCCGGGACACCACCCTTTATGGCTACACCTTC
CDR3: CASSSTRDTTLYGYTF

J: TRBJ2-7
V: TRBV4-1
D: TRBD1
size: NA
DNA: TGCGCCAGCAGCCAAGTTGGGGACAGGCGCGAGCAGTACTTC
CDR3: CASSQVGDRREQYF

J: TRBJ2-1
V: TRBV6-5
D: NA
size: NA
DNA: TGTGCCAGCAGGCGAATGCGGAGCCCCGGGAATGAGCAGTTCTTC
CDR3: CASRRMRSPGNEQFF

J: TRBJ1-4
V: TRBV5-5
D: TRBD1
size: once
DNA: TGTGCCAGCAGCTTTTTACAGGGGCCTCCAACTAATGAAAAACTGTTTTTT
CDR3: CASSFLQGPPTNEKLFF

J: TRBJ1-1
V: TRBV7-9
D: NA
size: NA
DNA: TGTGCCAGCAGCTTAGGGTCAGGGACTGAAGCTTTCTTT
CDR3: CASSLGSGTEAFF

J: TRBJ1-5
V: TRBV5-6
D: NA
size: NA
DNA: TGTGCCAGCAGCTTTAGTGCCGGTGATCAGCCCCAGCATTTT
CDR3: CASSFSAGDQPQHF

J: TRBJ2-7
V: TRBV6-5
D: NA
size: NA
DNA: TGTGCCAGCAGTTACTCGAGTTCGTCCTGGGAGCAGTACTTC
CDR3: CASSYSSSSWEQYF

J: TRBJ1-5
V: TRBV2
D: TRBD1
size: NA
DNA: TGTGCCAGCAGAGCAGGGGGCAGGTCCCCTGAATCGCCCCAGCATTTT
CDR3: CASRAGGRSPESPQHF

J: TRBJ1-2
V: TRBV5-1
D: NA
size: NA
DNA: TGCGCCAGCAGCCAATCGGGAAGCCTCTATGGCTACACCTTC
CDR3: CASSQSGSLYGYTF

J: TRBJ2-1
V: TRBV6-5
D: TRBD2
size: NA
DNA: TGTGCCAGCAGTTACACTAGCGGGGGGGACAATGAGCAGTTCTTC
CDR3: CASSYTSGGDNEQFF

J: TRBJ2-2
V: TRBV5-1
D: NA
size: NA
DNA: TGCGCCAGCAGCTTGACTAGTATCTTCGGGGAGCTGTTTTTT
CDR3: CASSLTSIFGELFF

J: TRBJ2-1
V: TRBV6-5
D: NA
size: NA
DNA: TGTGCCAGCACCCTCGATTCCACAGGGCGGGAGCAGTTCTTC
CDR3: CASTLDSTGREQFF

J: TRBJ2-1
V: TRBV7-9
D: TRBD2
size: NA
DNA: TGTGCCAGCAGCTCCACTAGCGGGAGCTACAATGAGCAGTTCTTC
CDR3: CASSSTSGSYNEQFF

J: TRBJ2-7
V: TRBV27
D: NA
size: NA
DNA: TGTGCCAGCAGTTTCCGTGCAGGGGCTTCCTACGAGCAGTACTTC
CDR3: CASSFRAGASYEQYF

J: TRBJ2-7
V: TRBV13
D: TRBD2
size: NA
DNA: TGTGCCAGCAGCCCGCCAATGGGCGGGAGTGGGCCCTACGAGCAGTACTTC
CDR3: CASSPPMGGSGPYEQYF

J: TRBJ2-1
V: TRBV12-5
D: NA
size: NA
DNA: TGTGCTAGTGGCCTATCGGGACTCAATGAGCAGTTCTTC
CDR3: CASGLSGLNEQFF

J: TRBJ1-2
V: TRBV2
D: TRBD1
size: few
DNA: TGTGCCAGCCCGCGGGGGACAGGGACCTATGGCTACACCTTC
CDR3: CASPRGTGTYGYTF

J: TRBJ1-2
V: TRBV2
D: NA
size: NA
DNA: TGTGCCAGCACACCTCGAGGGGGGGCCAACTATGGCTACACCTTC
CDR3: CASTPRGGANYGYTF

J: TRBJ2-1
V: TRBV5-1
D: TRBD1
size: NA
DNA: TGCGCCAGCAGCCTACCGACAGGGAGAGGTGAGCAGTTCTTC
CDR3: CASSLPTGRGEQFF

J: TRBJ1-2
V: TRBV18
D: NA
size: NA
DNA: TGTGCCAGCTCACCCGGACAGAATAACTATGGCTACACCTTC
CDR3: CASSPGQNNYGYTF

J: TRBJ2-7
V: TRBV9
D: NA
size: NA
DNA: TGTGCCAGCAGCGTAGGGGGGGAGTACCGCTACGAGCAGTACTTC
CDR3: CASSVGGEYRYEQYF

J: TRBJ2-2
V: TRBV6-6
D: TRBD1
size: NA
DNA: TGTGCCAGCAGCCCGCCGAGGGGGCTCACCGGGGAGCTGTTTTTT
CDR3: CASSPPRGLTGELFF

J: TRBJ1-2
V: TRBV15
D: NA
size: NA
DNA: TGTGCCACCAGCAGAGATGACCGCGGGCCGGGGGGTGGCTACACCTTC
CDR3: CATSRDDRGPGGGYTF

J: TRBJ1-1
V: TRBV7-9
D: NA
size: NA
DNA: TGTGCCAGCACAGGGGTGAGATTTACTGAAGCTTTCTTT
CDR3: CASTGVRFTEAFF

J: TRBJ2-6
V: TRBV6-4
D: TRBD1
size: NA
DNA: TGTGCCAGCAGGGGAGACAGGGGGTATGGGGCCAACGTCCTGACTTTC
CDR3: CASRGDRGYGANVLTF

J: TRBJ2-7
V: TRBV15
D: NA
size: NA
DNA: TGTGCCACCAGCAGAGATCCCTCAAACCTCTACGAGCAGTACTTC
CDR3: CATSRDPSNLYEQYF

J: TRBJ2-1
V: TRBV5-1
D: NA
size: few
DNA: TGCGCCAGCAGCTCCAGGGTAGGTGAGTGGGATGAGCAGTTCTTC
CDR3: CASSSRVGEWDEQFF

J: TRBJ1-5
V: TRBV6-1
D: NA
size: NA
DNA: TGTGCCAGCAGGACAGCTAGCAATCAGCCCCAGCATTTT
CDR3: CASRTASNQPQHF

J: TRBJ2-7
V: TRBV4-2
D: NA
size: NA
DNA: TGTGCCAGCAGCTCGGGCGGGGCGGGTGGGTACGAGCAGTACTTC
CDR3: CASSSGGAGGYEQYF

J: TRBJ1-6
V: TRBV19
D: TRBD1
size: NA
DNA: TGTGCCAGTAGGCAACAGGGGTACGGGAATTCACCCCTCCACTTT
CDR3: CASRQQGYGNSPLHF